One and the same sample provided the 22 T cell receptor beta chains below, sequenced in a study of cytomegalovirus exposure and HLA in healthy donors (dated by TCRdb to 2015 to 2018). Library creation used the immunoSEQ multiplex PCR assay. The table was pulled from immuneACCESS by TCRdb, which kept in-frame rearrangements only. Such tables lose some clones; where checked, under half of the loss comes from unresolved V genes, and the rest has no known cause. The sample table holds over 45,000 clones, of which about 92% were seen once. The top ten constitute around 1.1% of the sample. The sequenced material came from PBMCs. Receptors originate from a man aged 18 to 30 in good health and CMV-seronegative.

The chain combines TRBV5-4 with TRBJ1-1, with D unclear. CDR1 is SGHNT, CDR2 YYREEE, per germline (reference sequence). The CDR3 length is 15 residues. The V end lost 1 base, the J end lost 5 bases, and 15 bases lay between the germline ends. DNA of the CDR3: TGTGCCAGCAGCTTGCCGCTGTCGGGATATACTGAAGCTTTCTTT. Translation: CASSLPLSGYTEAFF.

V is TRBV6-5 and J is TRBJ1-2; D may be TRBD1 (5 bases). This CDR3 spans 14 amino acids. CDR1 MNHEY and CDR2 SVGAGI come from the germline V gene. V lost 0 bases, J lost 6 bases, and 11 bases lay in between. In DNA, the CDR3 is TGTGCCAGCAGTTACTCGGGGGGTGGGGATGGCTACACCTTC. This codes for CASSYSGGGDGYTF.

The V and J genes are TRBV5-8 and TRBJ1-2; 8 positions agree with TRBD1. Trimming removed 3 bases from V and 5 bases from J; junction bases left unmatched: 3. The CDR3 has 13 amino acids. In germline, CDR1 is SGHTS, CDR2 YDEGEE. CDR3 nucleotides: TGTGCCAGCAGCTGGACAGGGATATATGGCTACACCTTC. Translation: CASSWTGIYGYTF.

This clone was observed a handful of times. The V call is TRBV6-1, the J call TRBJ1-2, with unresolved D. The V end was cut by 5 bases, the J end by 10 bases, with 20 bases between. The CDR3 contains 14 residues. Germline CDR1 and CDR2: MNHNS and SASEGT. The CDR3 DNA reads as TGTGCCAGCAGTCTCTCGGAGGGCAGTTTACCCTACACCTTC. Residues: CASSLSEGSLPYTF.

CDR3 loop: CASSSPRGQETQYF. CDR3 coding DNA: TGTGCCAGCAGCTCCCCCAGGGGGCAAGAGACCCAGTACTTC. This chain joins TRBV7-2 and TRBJ2-5, with TRBD1 identical over 7 bases. Germline CDR1 reads SGHTA; CDR2 reads FQGNSA. The trim removed 4 bases at V and 2 bases at J, leaving 4 bases unmatched. The CDR3 has 14 amino acids. Looking up the rest from reference TRBV7-2 and TRBJ2-5 gives the full variable domain: GAGVSQSPSNKVTEKGKDVELRCDPISGHTALYWYRQSLGQGLEFLIYFQGNSAPDKSGLPSDRFSAERTGGSVSTLTIQRTQQEDSAVYLCASSSPRGQETQYFGPGTRLLVL.

The chain uses TRBV10-1 and TRBJ2-1; 11 nucleotides agree with TRBD2. The length of the CDR3 is 17 residues. Germline lookup yields CDR1 WNHNN and CDR2 SYGVQD (reference sequence). The V segment lost 5 bases and the J segment 7 bases; nucleotides outside the gene matches: 13. Here the CDR3 reads CASSPGLAGLKGNEQFF. The DNA of the CDR3 is TGCGCCAGCAGTCCTGGACTAGCGGGCTTAAAGGGTAATGAGCAGTTCTTC.

The chain carries TRBV10-1 and TRBJ1-2; D gene uncertain. Germline assignment: CDR1 WNHNN and CDR2 SYGVQD (reference sequence). Trimming took 3 bases from V and 4 from J, leaving 6 bases between them. The CDR3 contains 12 residues. The CDR3 sequence is CASSDGAYGYTF. The DNA of the CDR3 is TGCGCCAGCAGTGACGGAGCCTATGGCTACACCTTC.

The chain combines TRBV9 with TRBJ2-1, with 7 positions matching TRBD1. Germline lookup yields CDR1 SGDLS and CDR2 YYNGEE. Losses at the gene ends were 3 bases for V and 7 bases for J; bases not matched to a gene: 7. The CDR3 extends over 14 amino acids. The CDR3 nucleotides read TGTGCCAGCAGCGGGACCTCAGGGGGAAATGAGCAGTTCTTC. Protein: CASSGTSGGNEQFF.

The gene calls are TRBV14 and TRBJ2-1, with D hard to call. This CDR3 spans 14 amino acids. V was shortened by 4 bases and J by 8 bases, with 15 bases between the two germline ends. Germline V lookup: CDR1 SGHDN, CDR2 FVKESK. CDR3 loop: CASSPSRAKDEQFF. The DNA for the CDR3 is TGTGCCAGCAGCCCCAGCCGAGCGAAAGATGAGCAGTTCTTC.

The genes are TRBV28 and TRBJ1-1; TRBD1 is a possible D gene (6 bases). There are 12 residues in the CDR3. The germline V and J ends were trimmed by 7 bases and 5 bases, with 11 bases remaining between them. Germline V gene data show CDR1 as MDHEN and CDR2 as SYDVKM. CDR3 sequence reads: CASISRGTEAFF. CDR3 in DNA: TGTGCCAGCATTTCGAGGGGGACTGAAGCTTTCTTT.

This clone has only one observation. V gene TRBV7-6 combines with J gene TRBJ2-1, with 9 bases matching TRBD2. V shed 5 bases and J 9 bases; nucleotides not matched to a gene: 5. The germline V gene has CDR1 SGHVS and CDR2 FNYEAQ. This CDR3 comprises 13 residues. CDR3 sequence (DNA): TGTGCCAGCAGCCCTGTAGCGGGAGTTGAGCAGTTCTTC. Protein sequence: CASSPVAGVEQFF.

This chain uses TRBV7-8 with TRBJ2-7, with a weak D call TRBD2 (5 bases). The CDR3 spans 15 residues. V lost 3 bases, J lost 2 bases, and 14 bases lay in between. From germline, CDR1 is SGHVS and CDR2 FQNEAQ. The CDR3: CASSFYPGIPYEQYF. The CDR3 region has the DNA TGTGCCAGCAGCTTCTACCCCGGGATTCCCTACGAGCAGTACTTC.

This chain links TRBV14 with TRBJ2-7; maybe TRBD1 (5 bases). CDR1 is SGHDN and CDR2 is FVKESK in the germline V gene. The ends were cut back, 2 bases at V and 3 bases at J, with 8 bases in the middle. The CDR3 loop spans 13 amino acids. CDR3 nucleotide sequence: TGTGCCAGCAGCCAATTAGACAGCTACGAGCAGTACTTC. Translating gives CASSQLDSYEQYF.

The genes are TRBV6-5 and TRBJ1-2, with D hard to call. Germline CDR1 MNHEY, CDR2 SVGAGI. The length of the CDR3 is 13 residues. Trimming took 6 bases from V and 8 from J, leaving 16 bases between them. In DNA form, the CDR3 reads TGTGCCAGCAGACGTCCGGGGAGTGACGGCTACACCTTC. It codes for CASRRPGSDGYTF.

This clone has only a few counts. Here the CDR3 DNA reads TGTGCCAGCAGTTTCGAAGCTAGCGGGATCAACGAGCAGTACTTC. Translating it yields CASSFEASGINEQYF. J is TRBJ2-7 and V is TRBV28, with TRBD2 identical over 9 bases. Germline trimming cut 3 bases from V and 5 bases from J; bases unmatched to any gene: 8. The CDR3 is made up of 15 amino acids. The germline V gene encodes CDR1 MDHEN and CDR2 SYDVKM.

V usage is TRBV7-9 and J usage is TRBJ2-1, with 9 bases identical to TRBD2. CDR3 length equals 14 residues. Germline V gene lookup returns CDR1 SEHNR and CDR2 FQNEAQ (reference sequence). Germline trimming cut 6 bases from V and 4 bases from J; bases unmatched to any gene: 4. CDR3 in amino acids: CASSHGLAYNEQFF. The CDR3 bases are TGTGCCAGCAGTCATGGACTAGCGTACAATGAGCAGTTCTTC.

The chain combines TRBV6-5 with TRBJ2-3; D gene uncertain. The CDR3 covers 13 residues. Trimming left V 7 bases short and J 1 base short, with 9 bases between. Looked up from germline, CDR1 is MNHEY and CDR2 is SVGAGI. CDR3 sequence: CASTPRGTDTQYF. The CDR3 DNA reads TGTGCCAGCACCCCTCGGGGCACAGATACGCAGTATTTT.

The chain joins TRBV28 to TRBJ1-2; a possible D gene is TRBD1 (5 bases). The CDR3 loop spans 13 amino acids. Germline CDR1 MDHEN, CDR2 SYDVKM. V gave up 7 bases and J gave up 4 bases, with 13 bases separating them. In DNA form, the CDR3 reads TGTGCCAGCACCGGACCCGGGGGCTATGGCTACACCTTC. It specifies CASTGPGGYGYTF.

The rearrangement uses TRBV25-1 and TRBJ2-7, with 10 nucleotides matching TRBD2. Germline loops: CDR1 MGHDK, CDR2 SYGVNS. This CDR3 has 16 residues. Unmatched junction bases numbered 8, after V lost 1 base and J lost 5 bases. The CDR3 loop is CASSEWVWLAGDEQYF. In DNA form, the CDR3 reads TGTGCCAGCAGTGAATGGGTTTGGCTAGCGGGGGACGAGCAGTACTTC.

The rearrangement joins TRBV28 to TRBJ1-1; no clear D gene. CDR1 is MDHEN, CDR2 SYDVKM, per germline. With 8 bases removed from V and 1 base from J, the gap between germline ends came to 11 bases. The CDR3 is 13 amino acids. In DNA, the CDR3 is TGTGCCAGCCTATTATCAGGGAACACTGAAGCTTTCTTT. It yields the protein CASLLSGNTEAFF.

The chain couples TRBV7-6 to TRBJ2-1, with 10 bases fitting TRBD2. CDR1 and CDR2 (germline): SGHVS, FNYEAQ. There are 15 residues in the CDR3. V shed 5 bases, J shed 7 bases, and the junction held 8 bases outside the gene matches. The CDR3 coding sequence is TGTGCCAGCAGCGCTAGCGGGAGTTTTGCGAATGAGCAGTTCTTC. The encoded protein is CASSASGSFANEQFF.

The chain employs TRBV7-2 and TRBJ2-3; the match to TRBD1 covers 8 bases. Germline V gene data show CDR1 as SGHTA and CDR2 as FQGNSA. V dropped 5 bases and J dropped 4; count of bases not matched to a gene: 8. The CDR3 loop spans 15 amino acids. In nucleotides, the CDR3 is TGTGCCAGCAGCCCCGCACAGGGGGTCTCAGATACGCAGTATTTT. Encoded protein: CASSPAQGVSDTQYF.